The 5 T cell receptor beta chains below all came from one sample that was sequenced in a study of T cell repertoires in breast cancer (TCRdb year 2016). Receptor amplification or capture employed emulsion pairing. The run used an Illumina MiSeq. Unpaired genes were suppressed by a second nested PCR containing blocking oligos, after which a third nested PCR added Illumina adaptors and barcodes. TCRdb reanalyzed the raw reads on its own, using fastp at Q25 for trimming and MiXCR for clone calling, and kept in-frame beta chains. For every CDR3 protein sequence, its rows merge into one entry that carries the most common genes and DNA. The sample has approximately 40,000 distinct CDR3 sequences on record, about 41% of them singletons. The ten top clones hold around 59% of the sample. To analyze paired alpha-beta TCRs of CD8+ T cells, the researchers used an expanded emulsion RT-PCR method with primers covering all TCR V genes.

The source material was CD8+ T cells. The receptors derive from a pool of human donors with breast cancer or a healthy control (not recorded which).

The V gene is TRBV6-1, the J gene TRBJ2-5; 9 bases map to TRBD1. There are 17 residues in the CDR3. V dropped 5 bases and J dropped 9; count of bases not matched to a gene: 19. Germline V gene data show CDR1 as MNHNS and CDR2 as SASEGT. This CDR3 reads CASSSGRTGDVSEAQYF. The DNA for the CDR3 is TGTGCCAGCAGTTCAGGGAGGACAGGGGATGTTTCGGAGGCCCAGTACTTC.

The rearrangement joins TRBV12-3 or TRBV12-4 to TRBJ1-1; D is unresolved. CDR3 size: 18 residues. The V gene lost 5 bases and the J gene lost 0 bases, with 22 bases spanning the gap. The CDR3, as DNA: TGTGCCAGCAGTCCGACTTACATCCCCGGACGTTTGAACACTGAAGCTTTCTTT. Its protein is CASSPTYIPGRLNTEAFF.

Concerning this clonotype itself: The germline gene is not matched at one end of the junction; a read error may be the cause. The chain joins TRBV20-1 to TRBJ2-2; 10 bases match TRBD1. CDR1 DFQATT and CDR2 SNEGSKA come from the germline V gene (reference sequence). The CDR3 spans 17 residues. CDR3 nucleotides: TGCAGTGCTAGATTAGTCACCGGGACAGGGGCAGTACCCGAGCTGTCTTTT. It is translated as CSARLVTGTGAVPELSF.

This sequence joins TRBV7-9 and TRBJ2-3, with TRBD2 matching 9 bases. V dropped 8 bases and J dropped 4; count of bases not matched to a gene: 7. Germline V gene data show CDR1 as SEHNR and CDR2 as FQNEAQ (reference sequence). The CDR3 totals 14 residues. The DNA for the CDR3 is TGTGCCAGCCTGGCGGGGGGGAGCGCAGATACGCAGTATTTT. It codes for CASLAGGSADTQYF.

V is TRBV12-3 or TRBV12-4 and J is TRBJ1-5, with 7 positions matching TRBD1. V lost 6 bases, J lost 7 bases, and 9 bases stayed unmatched. The CDR3 contains 14 residues. CDR3 loop: CASRDTGVWQPQHF. CDR3 DNA: TGTGCCAGCAGGGACACAGGGGTTTGGCAGCCCCAGCATTTT.